The rows below give T cell receptor beta chains drawn from one sample of a study of early T cells in non-severe SARS-CoV-2 infection. Via MiXCR, TCRdb re-called the 5' RACE reads, giving one row per CDR3 protein. This table holds 75,000 to 100,000 distinct CDR3 sequences, roughly 14% found once. Material: whole blood. The source is an adult who was a healthcare worker with PCR-confirmed SARS-CoV-2 infection or an uninfected control (not recorded which). The CDR3 runs from the conserved cysteine through the conserved F or W. A D gene is named only where the DNA matches it firmly. Some rows have no size entry. The others give once, few or many, or a class for an expanded clone.

d_call	v_call	j_call	clone_size	cdr3_aa	cdr3_nt
TRBD1	TRBV7-2	TRBJ2-1	few	CASSPGLDREFF	TGTGCCAGCAGCCCGGGGTTGGACAGGGAGTTCTTC
.	TRBV5-6	TRBJ1-2	.	CASSFGVGYTF	TGTGCCAGCAGCTTCGGGGTTGGCTACACCTTC
.	TRBV5-1	TRBJ1-5	.	CASSLGGKGQPQHF	TGCGCCAGCAGCTTAGGGGGGAAGGGTCAGCCCCAGCATTTT
.	TRBV18	TRBJ1-5	many	CASSLPNQPQHF	TGTGCCAGCTCCCTTCCGAACCAGCCCCAGCATTTT
.	TRBV7-2	TRBJ1-2	.	CASSNRSVNYGYTF	TGTGCCAGCAGCAACAGGTCCGTAAACTATGGCTACACCTTC
TRBD1	TRBV20-1	TRBJ2-3	few	CSAPNHLQGVYPNTDTQYF	TGCAGTGCTCCGAATCACCTACAGGGGGTCTACCCCAACACAGATACGCAGTATTTT
.	TRBV2	TRBJ1-1	many	CASSELVNTEAFF	TGTGCCAGCAGTGAATTGGTTAACACTGAAGCTTTCTTT
.	TRBV10-3	TRBJ2-1	once	CAISETGRNEQFF	TGTGCCATCAGTGAGACAGGGCGGAATGAGCAGTTCTTC
TRBD2	TRBV4-1	TRBJ2-1	few	CASSQAGLLSYNEQFF	TGCGCCAGCAGCCAAGCGGGACTACTATCCTACAATGAGCAGTTCTTC
.	TRBV5-5	TRBJ1-5	.	CASSLGPQVNQPQHF	TGTGCCAGCAGCTTGGGACCCCAGGTGAATCAGCCCCAGCATTTT
.	TRBV27	TRBJ1-1	.	CATNPPGQNTEAFF	TGTGCTACCAACCCCCCTGGACAGAACACTGAAGCTTTCTTT
TRBD1	TRBV7-6	TRBJ2-5	many	CASSVVPGGQETQYF	TGTGCCAGCAGCGTGGTCCCAGGGGGCCAAGAGACCCAGTACTTC
TRBD1	TRBV7-8	TRBJ2-2	.	CASSFTGGYGTGELFF	TGTGCCAGCAGCTTTACAGGGGGCTACGGCACCGGGGAGCTGTTTTTT
.	TRBV7-6	TRBJ2-5	few	CASSLELGEQETQYF	TGTGCCAGCAGCTTAGAACTGGGAGAGCAAGAGACCCAGTACTTC
.	TRBV28	TRBJ1-6	few	CASSPTTVYNSPLHF	TGTGCCAGCAGTCCAACGACGGTTTATAATTCACCCCTCCACTTT
.	TRBV6-1	TRBJ1-5	.	CASNKDSLRNQPQHF	TGTGCCAGCAATAAAGACAGTTTACGCAATCAGCCCCAGCATTTT
TRBD2	TRBV6-5	TRBJ2-5	few	CASSYQSGGIGETQYF	TGTGCCAGCAGTTACCAAAGCGGGGGTATTGGGGAGACCCAGTACTTC
TRBD1	TRBV15	TRBJ2-3	few	CATSSGTGMSTDTQYF	TGTGCCACCAGTTCCGGGACAGGGATGTCCACAGATACGCAGTATTTT
TRBD1	TRBV7-2	TRBJ2-5	.	CASSVNRGETQYF	TGTGCCAGCAGCGTCAACAGGGGAGAGACCCAGTACTTC
.	TRBV2	TRBJ2-2	few	CASRVKGDTGELFF	TGTGCCAGCAGAGTTAAGGGCGACACCGGGGAGCTGTTTTTT
.	TRBV29-1	TRBJ1-2	few	CSVVSRGYNYGYTF	TGCAGCGTTGTTTCAAGGGGCTACAACTATGGCTACACCTTC
TRBD2	TRBV5-1	TRBJ2-5	few	CASSLASGGETQYF	TGCGCCAGCAGCTTGGCTAGCGGGGGAGAGACCCAGTACTTC
.	TRBV3-1	TRBJ1-1	few	CASSRSEGGLSEAFF	TGTGCCAGCAGCCGGTCGGAAGGGGGTCTCTCTGAAGCTTTCTTT
.	TRBV9	TRBJ2-3	once	CASSVEGRTDTQYF	TGTGCCAGCAGCGTAGAAGGCCGCACAGATACGCAGTATTTT
.	TRBV4-1	TRBJ2-3	.	CASSQGLRGGITDTQYF	TGCGCCAGCAGCCAAGGTCTGAGGGGGGGAATCACAGATACGCAGTATTTT
TRBD1	TRBV5-4	TRBJ2-1	.	CASSKTGNEQFF	TGTGCCAGCAGCAAGACAGGGAATGAGCAGTTCTTC
.	TRBV20-1	TRBJ1-2	few	CRTGTAIMDYGYTF	TGCAGGACCGGGACGGCTATTATGGACTATGGCTACACCTTC
.	TRBV5-1	TRBJ1-2	many	CASSPTGAGGTYGYTF	TGCGCCAGCAGTCCGACCGGGGCCGGGGGGACCTATGGCTACACCTTC
TRBD1	TRBV12-3/TRBV12-4	TRBJ1-2	.	CASSLGQSYGYTF	TGTGCCAGCAGTTTGGGACAGTCTTATGGCTACACCTTC
.	TRBV24-1	TRBJ1-1	.	CATSDAFTTEAFF	TGTGCCACCAGTGATGCCTTTACCACTGAAGCTTTCTTT
TRBD1	TRBV2	TRBJ2-2	many	CASSGTGNTGELFF	TGTGCCAGCAGTGGGACAGGGAACACCGGGGAGCTGTTTTTT
.	TRBV7-2	TRBJ2-5	.	CASSLAYQETQYF	TGTGCCAGCAGCTTAGCATATCAAGAGACCCAGTACTTC
.	TRBV7-2	TRBJ2-3	few	CASKSGSTDTQYF	TGTGCCAGCAAGTCGGGCAGCACAGATACGCAGTATTTT
.	TRBV5-4	TRBJ2-3	.	CASSLLRSLGTDTQYF	TGTGCCAGCAGCTTGTTGCGGAGCCTAGGGACAGATACGCAGTATTTT
.	TRBV28	TRBJ1-3	.	CASSRGFSGNTIYF	TGTGCCAGCAGCCGGGGCTTCTCTGGAAACACCATATATTTT
TRBD1	TRBV30	TRBJ1-4	.	CAWSVRLRQGEKLFF	TGTGCCTGGAGTGTACGGCTTAGACAGGGGGAAAAACTGTTTTTT
.	TRBV19	TRBJ2-1	.	CASRLFGGSYNEQFF	TGTGCCAGTAGGCTTTTTGGGGGGTCCTACAATGAGCAGTTCTTC